This TCR beta chain was identified in a study of technical replicates of blood from several donors. Assay: immunoSEQ multiplex PCR; the TCRdb copy retains only in-frame clones and omits some. The sample holds 65,000 to 95,000 clones, about 93% seen once. CDR1 is LNHDA and CDR2 is SQIVND in the germline V gene (reference sequence). This CDR3 region has 13 residues. Germline trimming cut 6 bases from V and 7 bases from J; bases unmatched to any gene: 8. Sequenced sample: T cells isolated from PBMCs. V gene TRBV19 combines with J gene TRBJ2-7; 8 positions agree with TRBD1. The clonotype originates from a human donor in good health. The CDR3 bases are TGTGCCAGTAGCCTCCAGGGGGCGCAGGAGCAGTACTTC. Amino acid sequence: CASSLQGAQEQYF.